The present T cell receptor beta chain was sequenced within a study of cytomegalovirus exposure and HLA in healthy donors. Study-level information: Most genotyped donors, around four fifths of around 370, had Caucasian-associated genetic ancestry.

From germline, CDR1 is SEHNR and CDR2 FQNEAQ (reference sequence). The CDR3 extends over 17 amino acids. V lost 7 bases to trimming and J lost 6 bases, with 24 bases between them. Each donor was healthy, and each was a bone marrow donor. The PCR ran on 60 Vbeta and 13 Jbeta primers. The assay was immunoSEQ multiplex PCR, and TCRdb's table has in-frame clones only and misses some. The sample records 85,000 to 120,000 clones, 80% to 90% being singletons. The sequence came from a middle-aged man in good health and CMV-seronegative. Sequenced sample: PBMCs. The rearrangement links TRBV7-9 to TRBJ2-2, with a weak D call TRBD2 (6 bases). CDR3 in amino acids: CASTPIGTFLGSGELFF. The CDR3 nucleotides are TGTGCCAGCACCCCCATCGGGACTTTTCTCGGTTCCGGGGAGCTGTTTTTT.